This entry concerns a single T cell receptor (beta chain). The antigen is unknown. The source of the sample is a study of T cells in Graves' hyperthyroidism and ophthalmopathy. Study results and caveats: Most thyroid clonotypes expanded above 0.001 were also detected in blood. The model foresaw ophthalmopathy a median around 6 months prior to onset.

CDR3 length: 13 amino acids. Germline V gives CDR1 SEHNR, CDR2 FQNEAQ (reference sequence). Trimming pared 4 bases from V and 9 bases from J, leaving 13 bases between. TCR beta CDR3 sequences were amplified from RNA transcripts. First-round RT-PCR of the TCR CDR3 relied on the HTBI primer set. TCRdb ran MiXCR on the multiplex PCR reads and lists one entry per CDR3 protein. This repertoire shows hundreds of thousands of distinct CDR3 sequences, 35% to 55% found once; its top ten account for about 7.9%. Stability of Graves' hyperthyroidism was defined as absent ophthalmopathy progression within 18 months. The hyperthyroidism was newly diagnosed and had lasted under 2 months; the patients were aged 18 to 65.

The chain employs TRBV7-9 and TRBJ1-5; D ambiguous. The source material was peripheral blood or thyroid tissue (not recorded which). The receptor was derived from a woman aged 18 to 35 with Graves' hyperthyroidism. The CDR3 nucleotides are TGTGCCAGCAGCTCGGAGGCGGATACGCCCCAGCATTTT. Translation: CASSSEADTPQHF.